This TCR beta chain was recovered during a study of cytomegalovirus exposure and HLA in healthy donors. Overall study findings and caveats: In a later analysis, TCR association rates varied by HLA locus: DRB1 most, HLA-C fewest. An analysis was carried out later, and it reportedly showed fewer N-insertions in an Asian-associated ancestry cluster than the approximately 670-donor mean.

With respect to this clone: No antigen is known for it.

The CDR3 runs to 15 residues. The germline V gene encodes CDR1 LGHNA and CDR2 YNFKEQ. V was pared by 6 bases and J by 5 bases, with 9 bases of the junction left unmatched. PCR used 60 Vbeta primers and 13 Jbeta primers. Sequencing used immunoSEQ multiplex PCR; TCRdb keeps in-frame clones, though not all of them. Of about 160,000 clones in the sample, about 80% were seen once. The rearrangement links TRBV4-2 to TRBJ2-5; TRBD2 matches 10 bases. This TCR derives from a female donor in good health and CMV-seronegative. Sequenced sample: PBMCs. The CDR3 bases are TGTGCCAGCAGGCTTAGCGGGGGGCCCCGGGAGACCCAGTACTTC. It encodes CASRLSGGPRETQYF.